These 15 T cell receptor beta chains share one sample of origin, sequenced in a study of blood T cell repertoires in COVID-19. Measured with immunoSEQ multiplex PCR; TCRdb has only the in-frame clones, and not every one. The sample lists about 260,000 clones; about four fifths were seen once. Sequenced input: peripheral blood. The receptor set was obtained from a woman aged 50 to 65 who had recovered from COVID-19.

The chain couples TRBV7-2 to TRBJ2-5, with D maybe TRBD1 (6 bases). Germline V lookup: CDR1 SGHTA, CDR2 FQGNSA. Between the trimmed V and J ends, which lost 4 bases and 5 bases, there was a span of 17 bases. The CDR3 runs 15 residues. The CDR3 sequence: CASSSRTGGGETQYF. CDR3 nucleotides: TGTGCCAGCAGCTCCCGGACTGGGGGCGGGGAGACCCAGTACTTC. Based on the CDR3 plus reference TRBV7-2 and TRBJ2-5, the full variable domain is GAGVSQSPSNKVTEKGKDVELRCDPISGHTALYWYRQSLGQGLEFLIYFQGNSAPDKSGLPSDRFSAERTGGSVSTLTIQRTQQEDSAVYLCASSSRTGGGETQYFGPGTRLLVL.

This clone came up a few times. The rearrangement uses TRBV7-9 and TRBJ2-7, with 9 bases identical to TRBD1. This CDR3 has 15 residues. Germline V gene lookup returns CDR1 SEHNR and CDR2 FQNEAQ (reference sequence). V gave up 4 bases and J gave up 2 bases; unmatched junction bases: 6. The CDR3 region is CASSSTDRGAYEQYF. The CDR3 DNA follows: TGTGCCAGCAGCTCGACGGACAGGGGAGCCTACGAGCAGTACTTC.

The V call is TRBV4-1, the J call TRBJ2-2, with D possibly being TRBD1 (5 bases). The CDR3 is 13 amino acids. V was cut by 1 base and J by 7 bases, with 7 bases left in between. Germline lookup yields CDR1 MGHRA and CDR2 YSYEKL. The CDR3 sequence: CASSQVRGGELFF. CDR3 nucleotides: TGCGCCAGCAGCCAAGTTAGGGGCGGGGAGCTGTTTTTT.

The chain links TRBV10-3 to TRBJ1-1; 8 bases line up with TRBD1. Germline loops: CDR1 ENHRY, CDR2 SYGVKD. The CDR3 has 13 amino acids. Trimming took 6 bases from V and 6 from J; bases not matched to a gene: 6. The DNA for the CDR3 is TGTGCCATCAGAGGAGGGACAGGCCCTGAAGCTTTCTTT. Residues: CAIRGGTGPEAFF.

The gene calls are TRBV19 and TRBJ1-5; D is unresolved. This CDR3 is built from 13 residues. The V gene's germline CDR1 is LNHDA and CDR2 SQIVND (reference sequence). Trimming took off 3 bases at V and 5 bases at J, with 8 bases between the two ends. CDR3 sequence reads: CASSILRDQPQHF. As DNA, the CDR3 is TGTGCCAGTAGTATTTTACGGGATCAGCCCCAGCATTTT.

The V gene is TRBV24-1, the J gene TRBJ2-2; D perhaps matches TRBD2 (6 bases). V was trimmed by 6 bases and J by 3 bases, leaving 16 bases between them. The CDR3 runs to 16 residues. CDR1 and CDR2 from the germline V gene are KGHDR and SFDVKD. The CDR3, as DNA: TGTGCCACCAGTTCACCGGGGGTTGCGGACACCGGGGAGCTGTTTTTT. Its translation: CATSSPGVADTGELFF.

This clone was observed once. In DNA, the CDR3 is TGCGCCAGCAGTGTACTACCGGGACAGGGTTTTAATGAGCAGTTCTTC. It encodes CASSVLPGQGFNEQFF. J is TRBJ2-1 and V is TRBV5-1; TRBD1 matches at 9 bases. This CDR3 comprises 16 residues. Germline assignment: CDR1 SGHRS and CDR2 YFSETQ. V trimming: 5 bases; J trimming: 7 bases; junction bases outside the gene matches: 13.

In its sample, this clone was seen a few times. This chain uses TRBV3-1 (or the pseudogene TRBV3-2) with TRBJ2-7; unclear D gene. Per germline, CDR1 LGHDT and CDR2 YNNKEL (reference sequence). The CDR3 covers 12 residues. The ends were cut back, 0 bases at V and 4 bases at J, with 4 bases in the middle. The CDR3 loop reads CASSQDLYEQYF. The CDR3 DNA reads as TGTGCCAGCAGCCAAGATCTTTACGAGCAGTACTTC.

This chain uses TRBV29-1 with TRBJ2-5, with a weak D call TRBD2 (6 bases). V shed 6 bases and J shed 2 bases, with 16 bases lying between them. The length of the CDR3 is 14 residues. Germline CDR1 reads SQVTM; CDR2 reads ANQGSEA. CDR3 in amino acids: CSVTGTSPQETQYF. The CDR3, as DNA: TGCAGCGTAACCGGGACTTCACCTCAAGAGACCCAGTACTTC.

The chain has TRBV7-9 and TRBJ2-1; no reliable D call. V was cut by 0 bases and J by 7 bases, with 13 bases left in between. Germline V gene lookup returns CDR1 SEHNR and CDR2 FQNEAQ (reference sequence). CDR3 size: 15 residues. The chain's CDR3 is CASSLAGSMMNEQFF. Written as DNA, the CDR3 is TGTGCCAGCAGCTTAGCGGGCAGCATGATGAATGAGCAGTTCTTC. The full variable domain, completed using reference TRBV7-9 and TRBJ2-1, is DTGVSQNPRHKITKRGQNVTFRCDPISEHNRLYWYRQTLGQGPEFLTYFQNEAQLEKSRLLSDRFSAERPKGSFSTLEIQRTEQGDSAMYLCASSLAGSMMNEQFFGPGTRLTVL.

The J gene is TRBJ2-4, the V gene TRBV19; D remains ambiguous. With 4 bases removed from V and 9 bases from J, the gap between germline ends came to 10 bases. This CDR3 is built from 12 residues. Germline CDR1 is LNHDA and CDR2 is SQIVND (reference sequence). This CDR3 reads CASSTVRTIQYF. CDR3 DNA: TGTGCCAGTAGTACTGTCAGAACCATTCAGTACTTC.

V usage is TRBV7-2 and J usage is TRBJ2-5, with a possible D match to TRBD2 (6 bases). This CDR3 is built from 14 residues. The V end lost 5 bases, the J end lost 5 bases, and 15 bases lay between the germline ends. CDR1 is SGHTA, CDR2 FQGNSA, per germline. The CDR3, as DNA: TGTGCCAGCAGCACGGGACTCCCACCCGAGACCCAGTACTTC. This translates into CASSTGLPPETQYF.

The chain uses TRBV9 and TRBJ2-1; D is possibly TRBD2 (7 bases). The CDR3 spans 15 residues. The germline gives CDR1 SGDLS, CDR2 YYNGEE. V gave up 3 bases and J gave up 1 base, with 11 bases separating them. The CDR3 coding sequence is TGTGCCAGCAGCGGGCGGGGGCCTTCCTACAATGAGCAGTTCTTC. It translates to CASSGRGPSYNEQFF. The whole variable domain, filled in from reference TRBV9 and TRBJ2-1, reads DSGVTQTPKHLITATGQRVTLRCSPRSGDLSVYWYQQSLDQGLQFLIQYYNGEERAKGNILERFSAQQFPDLHSELNLSSLELGDSALYFCASSGRGPSYNEQFFGPGTRLTVL.

The chain carries TRBV19 and TRBJ1-6; D is possibly TRBD1 (6 bases). The CDR3 loop spans 16 amino acids. Per the germline V gene, CDR1 is LNHDA and CDR2 is SQIVND (reference sequence). The V end lost 3 bases, the J end lost 5 bases, and 14 bases lay between the germline ends. The CDR3: CASSISGQINNSPLHF. In DNA form, the CDR3 reads TGTGCCAGTAGTATTTCAGGACAGATTAATAATTCACCCCTCCACTTT.

V usage is TRBV4-1 and J usage is TRBJ1-2, with D hard to call. The V end was cut by 1 base, the J end by 4 bases, with 13 bases between. CDR1 and CDR2 (germline): MGHRA, YSYEKL. The CDR3 is 15 residues long. CDR3 nucleotide sequence: TGCGCCAGCAGCCAAGGAGGCCGACCTACCTATGGCTACACCTTC. Its translation is CASSQGGRPTYGYTF.